The source of this T cell receptor beta chain is a study of cytotoxic CD8 clonotypes in ibrutinib-treated CLL (dated by TCRdb to about 2021). Regarding the research as a whole: The cohort included some 14 treatment-naive and under 13 relapsed/refractory patients; some 18 were IGHV unmutated. Responses were partial in around 25 patients and complete in 2; after median approximately 66 months follow-up, some 15 stayed in remission and some twelve progressed. Response samples were obtained after a median of approximately twelve months of treatment, with a range of roughly 6 to 40 months. On average, each sample had a few hundred thousand productive templates and tens of thousands of productive rearrangements. Longitudinal samples were available for about 30% of the roughly 86 trial participants. Cryopreserved peripheral blood mononuclear cells were obtained prior to treatment, at the time of response, and at either disease progression or sustained remission. What the authors observed across the whole study: Public clonotypes were rare and either shrank or stayed stable during treatment, and the rise in clonality at ibrutinib response reflected expansion of private clonotypes. Sampling times were not matched between sustained-remission and progressing patients, and lymph node repertoires were not studied. Baseline clonality exceeded that of age-matched healthy donors and correlated strongly with circulating CD8+ T-cell counts. At ibrutinib response clonality went up, during sustained remission it held steady, and at progression it dropped back toward baseline.

Sequences ENHRY (CDR1) and SYGVKD (CDR2) are obtained from the germline V gene. The CDR3 sequence holds 12 residues, the cysteine and phenylalanine included. The CDR3 DNA has 36 bases and is translated from base 1. Trimming costs V 6 bases and J 5 bases, and their ends lie 10 bases apart. On a MiSeq, deep resolution sequencing aimed for a depth between 1 in 1 million and 1 in 200,000 T cells, with each clonotype covered about 9.9x on average. The immunoSEQ hsTCRB Kit was used to generate the TCR beta libraries. From the authors' description of their analysis: ImmunoSEQ Data Assistant and ImmunoSEQ Analyzer were used for data analysis, and V, D and J genes were assigned according to IMGT definitions. Clonality was computed as one minus normalized Shannon entropy of productive rearrangement frequencies, ranging from 0 to 1. Public clonotype analysis was restricted to overrepresented clonotypes comprising at least 0.05% of each patient's repertoire. Some 13 age-matched healthy donor repertoires from immuneACCESS served as clonality controls. In TCRdb, the immuneACCESS table is reduced to in-frame sequences with V and J assigned. These tables do not hold every clone; where another copy was compared, an unresolved V gene accounts for under half, and the others remain unexplained. V and J calls and clone size follow that table, whereas D and trimming were derived from the DNA. Here the sample has about 24,000 clones; approximately 81% occur a single time. The top ten clones comprise around 8.3% of the sample.

For TCR beta library preparation, approximately 2 micrograms of genomic DNA were extracted from the cryopreserved PBMCs. High-throughput TCR beta sequencing was performed on longitudinal blood samples from CLL patients receiving ibrutinib monotherapy. The patients took part in an open-label, single-center phase 2 trial of ibrutinib monotherapy. This clone appeared once. The target of this receptor is not known. Qualities for individual bases were not recorded, and no much larger clone is one base off. This specimen consisted of PBMCs, obtained before ibrutinib treatment. The TCR sequence derives from a human donor with chronic lymphocytic leukemia. Rearrangement joined TRBV10-3 to TRBJ2-5, with a weak D call of TRBD1 (5 bases match). Here is the DNA: TGTGCCATCAGCGACAGACAGGAGACCCAGTACTTC. This translates into CAISDRQETQYF.